These 8 T cell receptor beta chains originate from one sample sequenced in a study of T cell responses to AZD1222 COVID-19 vaccine. The assay was immunoSEQ multiplex PCR, and TCRdb's table has in-frame clones only and misses some. Here the sample spans roughly 120,000 clones, 90% to 95% being singletons. Sequenced here: peripheral blood, sampled on day 0 of AZD1222 vaccination. The origin of the receptors is an adult in good health.

The J gene is TRBJ1-2, the V gene TRBV30; D is unresolved. CDR3 length: 13 amino acids. Trimming removed 5 bases from V and 6 bases from J, with 16 bases in between. Germline lookup yields CDR1 GTSNPN and CDR2 SVGIG (reference sequence). DNA of the CDR3: TGTGCCTGGGAACACTCCCGGTTAGATGGCTACACCTTC. This translates into CAWEHSRLDGYTF.

This rearrangement joins TRBV7-6 to TRBJ1-2, with 9 bases fitting TRBD1. CDR1 and CDR2 (germline): SGHVS, FNYEAQ. V dropped 5 bases and J dropped 4; count of bases not matched to a gene: 14. The CDR3 consists of 17 residues. In DNA form, the CDR3 reads TGTGCCAGCAGCCCCGATCCGACAGGGGGGATCATCTATGGCTACACCTTC. This translates into CASSPDPTGGIIYGYTF.

The chain's CDR3 is CASSRQGNSYNSPLHF. In DNA, the CDR3 is TGTGCCAGCTCTCGACAGGGAAACTCCTATAATTCACCCCTCCACTTT. V and J are TRBV18 and TRBJ1-6, with 7 positions matching TRBD1. This CDR3 comprises 16 residues. J was trimmed by 0 bases and V by 6 bases; bases with no gene match: 5. Germline V lookup: CDR1 KGHSH, CDR2 LQKENI.

J is TRBJ1-5 and V is TRBV15; D is unresolved. Between the trimmed V and J ends, which lost 0 bases and 0 bases, there was a span of 3 bases. This CDR3 is built from 14 residues. CDR1 and CDR2 (germline): LNHNV, YYDKDF (reference sequence). The CDR3 nucleotides are TGTGCCACCAGCAGAGAAGTTAGCAATCAGCCCCAGCATTTT. Translation: CATSREVSNQPQHF.

This clone appeared a single time. V usage is TRBV4-3 and J usage is TRBJ1-4; no firm D call. Germline V gives CDR1 LGHNA, CDR2 YSLEER. The CDR3 length is 14 residues. The V gene lost 0 bases and the J gene lost 15 bases, with 17 bases spanning the gap. The CDR3 reads CASSQEVDQANLFF. In DNA form, the CDR3 reads TGCGCCAGCAGCCAAGAAGTGGACCAGGCTAACTTGTTTTTT.

This clone came up once. Here the CDR3 reads CASSDKITDTQYF. The CDR3 DNA is TGTGCCAGCAGCGACAAGATCACAGATACGCAGTATTTT. V gene TRBV5-6 combines with J gene TRBJ2-3; D is ambiguous. In germline, CDR1 is SGHDT, CDR2 YYEEEE. This CDR3 region has 13 residues. The V end was cut by 4 bases, the J end by 2 bases, with 8 bases between.

J is TRBJ2-1 and V is TRBV9, with a tentative D call TRBD1 (6 bases). The CDR3 has 15 residues. The V and J ends lost 4 bases and 1 base respectively, with 12 bases between them. Germline V gene lookup returns CDR1 SGDLS and CDR2 YYNGEE. The CDR3 here is CASSLGTLSYNEQFF. CDR3 coding DNA: TGTGCCAGCAGCCTCGGGACATTATCCTACAATGAGCAGTTCTTC.

The chain combines TRBV7-9 with TRBJ2-3; the match to TRBD2 covers 12 bases. The J segment lost 2 bases and the V segment lost 7 bases, leaving 13 bases of the junction unmatched. Germline V lookup: CDR1 SEHNR, CDR2 FQNEAQ (reference sequence). The CDR3 totals 18 residues. This chain's CDR3 is CASTSQWASGGDTDTQYF. The CDR3, as DNA: TGTGCCAGCACCTCCCAGTGGGCTAGCGGGGGGGACACAGATACGCAGTATTTT. Full variable domain (outside the CDR3, taken from reference TRBV7-9 and TRBJ2-3): DTGVSQNPRHKITKRGQNVTFRCDPISEHNRLYWYRQTLGQGPEFLTYFQNEAQLEKSRLLSDRFSAERPKGSFSTLEIQRTEQGDSAMYLCASTSQWASGGDTDTQYFGPGTRLTVL.